This T cell receptor (beta chain) was obtained from a study of neurological immune-mediated disorders. This clonotype has at least ten counts. Its matching antigen is unknown. Germline-derived CDR1 and CDR2 are SEHNR and FQNEAQ (reference sequence). The V and J ends lost 4 bases and 9 bases, in that order; junction bases with no gene match: 17. The CDR3 is 17 residues long. TCRdb re-called the 5' RACE reads with MiXCR, one entry per CDR3 protein. This table holds 50,000 or so distinct CDR3 sequences, around 3.4% found once. Study-level findings and limits: None of the CDR3 amino acid sequences found in expanded clones was shared across subjects. This suggests that the TCR-beta repertoires were private in all groups.

J is TRBJ2-1 and V is TRBV7-9, with 8 bases lining up with TRBD1. This TCR came from a man in his forties with multiple sclerosis. Sequencing was performed on PBMCs. The CDR3 region has the DNA TGTGCCAGCAGCTCCCTCCCGGCGCAGGGGGCGGGCGGTGAGCAGTTCTTC. As protein: CASSSLPAQGAGGEQFF.